Each of the 20 T cell receptor beta chains below was sequenced from the same sample in a study of blood T cells in healthy people across ages. Together with a sample-barcoded 5' primer, a J-beta primer mix was included in a second PCR lasting roughly 6 to 12 cycles. TCRdb reprocessed the 5' RACE reads with MiXCR, giving one entry per CDR3 protein. Here the sample spans over 600,000 distinct CDR3 sequences, about 47% being singletons. Material for sequencing was blood. These receptors were taken from an elderly man in good health.

On this clonotype: The CDR3 does not close with the conserved phenylalanine or tryptophan, likely indicating a read error. This chain links TRBV20-1 with TRBJ2-3; D is unclear. Germline CDR1 reads DFQATT; CDR2 reads SNEGSKA (reference sequence). CDR3 length equals 11 residues. The V gene lost 4 bases and the J gene lost 3 bases, with 5 bases spanning the gap. Here the CDR3 reads CSATQTDTQYY. DNA for the CDR3: TGCAGTGCTACGCAAACAGATACGCAGTATTAT.

The chain combines TRBV20-1 with TRBJ2-1; TRBD1 might be the D (6 bases). This CDR3 spans 14 amino acids. V lost 5 bases and J lost 2, with 13 bases in between. Germline CDR1 and CDR2: DFQATT and SNEGSKA (reference sequence). CDR3 coding DNA: TGCAGTGCTGAGGGACATCGGACCTACAATGAGCAGTTCTTC. Its translation: CSAEGHRTYNEQFF.

The gene calls are TRBV27 and TRBJ2-1, with D unclear. The CDR3 has 15 amino acids. Germline V gives CDR1 MNHEY, CDR2 SMNVEV (reference sequence). Trimming left V 2 bases short and J 0 bases short, with 8 bases between. The CDR3 DNA reads TGTGCCAGCAGTTTACGGCTAGTCTCCTACAATGAGCAGTTCTTC. It yields the protein CASSLRLVSYNEQFF.

The V call is TRBV6-6, the J call TRBJ2-5; TRBD2 aligns across 8 bases. V was clipped by 2 bases and J by 5 bases; unmatched bases: 7. This CDR3 is 15 amino acids long. CDR1 and CDR2 (germline): MNHNY, SVGAGI (reference sequence). CDR3 loop: CASSYREGRVETQYF. Here the CDR3 DNA reads TGTGCCAGCAGTTACCGGGAGGGCCGTGTGGAGACCCAGTACTTC.

This clonotype came up a few times. This chain connects TRBV20-1 to TRBJ2-5, with TRBD2 identical over 10 bases. V shed 1 base, J shed 1 base, and the junction held 3 bases outside the gene matches. Germline CDR1 is DFQATT and CDR2 is SNEGSKA (reference sequence). The CDR3 has 15 residues. As DNA, the CDR3 is TGCAGTGCTAGAGCCCCTAGCGGGGGCCAAGAGACCCAGTACTTC. Protein sequence: CSARAPSGGQETQYF.

The table lists this clonotype with many counts. This chain uses TRBV9 with TRBJ2-1, with TRBD2 matching over 11 bases. The J call may not be correct, given that the DNA end is closer to TRBJ2-7. The CDR3 has 15 amino acids. From germline, CDR1 is SGDLS and CDR2 YYNGEE. CDR3 DNA sequence: TGTGCCAGCAGCACCGGGACTAGCGGCTACAATGAGCAGTACTTC. Residues: CASSTGTSGYNEQYF.

This clonotype was counted only a few times. V and J are TRBV7-7 and TRBJ2-3; D remains unclear. The CDR3 runs 15 residues. Trimming removed 5 bases at V and 1 base at J, with 13 bases between. The germline V gene encodes CDR1 SSHAT and CDR2 FNYEAQ (reference sequence). Written as DNA, the CDR3 is TGTGCCAGCAGCCCCCAAGGGATTCGCACAGATACGCAGTATTTT. Its translation: CASSPQGIRTDTQYF.

There are a few counts of this clonotype. This sequence joins TRBV29-1 and TRBJ1-4; the D gene is possibly TRBD1 (6 bases). CDR1 and CDR2 (germline): SQVTM, ANQGSEA. This CDR3 contains 14 residues. V lost 3 bases, J lost 8 bases, and 16 bases lay in between. CDR3 nucleotides: TGCAGCGTTGATCCCGGGGGCAATATCGAAAAACTGTTTTTT. Protein sequence: CSVDPGGNIEKLFF.

In its sample, this clonotype was seen a few times. A single base separates this from a much larger clone, so it may be a read error. The chain links TRBV20-1 to TRBJ2-3, with a tentative D call TRBD2 (5 bases). The CDR3 length is 16 residues. Germline loops: CDR1 DFQATT, CDR2 SNEGSKA (reference sequence). The CDR3 loop reads CSATPMELADTDTRYF. Here the CDR3 DNA reads TGCAGTGCTACCCCGATGGAGCTAGCCGACACAGATACGCGGTATTTT.

V is TRBV6-5 and J is TRBJ2-1, with D uncertain. This CDR3 has 15 amino acids. The V gene lost 4 bases and the J gene lost 0 bases, with 10 bases spanning the gap. Germline CDR1 reads MNHEY; CDR2 reads SVGAGI. CDR3 sequence reads: CASSSVPSSYNEQFF. Here the CDR3 DNA reads TGTGCCAGCAGTTCCGTCCCCAGCTCCTACAATGAGCAGTTCTTC.

This clonotype was picked up a small number of times. This chain joins TRBV7-2 and TRBJ2-1, with 9 positions matching TRBD2. Trimming removed 3 bases from V and 13 bases from J; junction bases left unmatched: 7. From germline, CDR1 is SGHTA and CDR2 FQGNSA. The CDR3 covers 13 residues. In DNA, the CDR3 is TGTGCCAGCAGCTTGAAGCTAGCGGGAATCCAGTTCTTC. Its protein product is CASSLKLAGIQFF.

Only a few counts were recorded for this clonotype. The chain recombines TRBV28 with TRBJ2-7, with TRBD2 matching 7 bases. The CDR3 totals 14 residues. Trimming at V came to 6 bases and at J to 3 bases, leaving 8 bases not matched to a gene. CDR1 is MDHEN, CDR2 SYDVKM, per germline. The CDR3 nucleotides read TGTGCCAGCAGGCGAGCGGGGTCCTACTACGAGCAGTACTTC. This gives the protein CASRRAGSYYEQYF.

V and J are TRBV5-1 and TRBJ1-5; a possible D gene is TRBD1 (6 bases). Germline assignment: CDR1 SGHRS and CDR2 YFSETQ. This CDR3 comprises 14 residues. V shed 4 bases and J shed 3 bases, with 11 bases lying between them. The CDR3 bases are TGCGCCAGCAGCCCAACAGGGAACAATCAGCCCCAGCATTTT. It translates to CASSPTGNNQPQHF.

The chain has TRBV7-2 and TRBJ2-6; D gene uncertain. This CDR3 is 19 amino acids long. With 1 base removed from V and 3 bases from J, the gap between germline ends came to 19 bases. Germline-derived CDR1 and CDR2 are SGHTA and FQGNSA. CDR3: CASSLVSGRSLGGANVLTF. The CDR3 region has the DNA TGTGCCAGCAGCTTAGTTTCGGGCAGGTCCTTAGGTGGGGCCAACGTCCTGACTTTC. The whole variable domain, filled in from reference TRBV7-2 and TRBJ2-6, reads GAGVSQSPSNKVTEKGKDVELRCDPISGHTALYWYRQSLGQGLEFLIYFQGNSAPDKSGLPSDRFSAERTGGSVSTLTIQRTQQEDSAVYLCASSLVSGRSLGGANVLTFGAGSRLTVL.

Turning to this clonotype: One junction end disagrees with the germline gene, perhaps due to a read error. The chain has TRBV2 and TRBJ2-7; D not resolved. The CDR3 length is 13 residues. In germline, CDR1 is SNHLY, CDR2 FYNNEI. CDR3 coding DNA: TGTGCCAGCATTGAAGGTGTCCCCTACGAGCAGTACTTC. This gives the protein CASIEGVPYEQYF.

The genes are TRBV30 and TRBJ1-2; D unclear. V shed 2 bases and J shed 0 bases, with 7 bases lying between them. The CDR3 covers 13 residues. Germline V lookup: CDR1 GTSNPN, CDR2 SVGIG (reference sequence). CDR3 coding DNA: TGTGCCTGGAGTCCTGGAGCTAACTATGGCTACACCTTC. Protein product: CAWSPGANYGYTF. Using reference TRBV30 and TRBJ1-2 for the parts outside the CDR3, the full variable domain is SQTIHQWPATLVQPVGSPLSLECTVEGTSNPNLYWYRQAAGRGLQLLFYSVGIGQISSEVPQNLSASRPQDRQFILSSKKLLLSDSGFYLCAWSPGANYGYTFGSGTRLTVV.

This clonotype was observed a handful of times. The chain recombines TRBV7-9 with TRBJ1-6; 9 bases are a match to TRBD1. CDR1 is SEHNR, CDR2 FQNEAQ, per germline (reference sequence). This CDR3 comprises 13 residues. J gave up 9 bases and V 5 bases, and 2 bases lay outside the gene matches. In DNA, the CDR3 is TGTGCCAGCAGCAAGACAGGGGGTTCACCCCTCCACTTT. The encoded protein is CASSKTGGSPLHF.

This clonotype was found a few times. The chain links TRBV5-5 to TRBJ2-5; unclear D gene. With 2 bases removed from V and 1 base from J, the gap between germline ends came to 9 bases. CDR3 length: 14 residues. CDR1 is SGHKS, CDR2 YYEKEE, per germline (reference sequence). CDR3 nucleotide sequence: TGTGCCAGCAGCTTTGAAGTATTCCAAGAGACCCAGTACTTC. Protein product: CASSFEVFQETQYF.

The chain links TRBV7-3 to TRBJ2-3; TRBD2 aligns across 12 bases. J lost 4 bases, V lost 0 bases, and 11 bases had no gene match. The CDR3 contains 19 residues. CDR1 is SGHTA, CDR2 FQGTGA, per germline. The CDR3: CASSLTSATSGRESDTQYF. DNA of the CDR3: TGTGCCAGCAGCTTAACGTCGGCGACTAGCGGGAGAGAGTCAGATACGCAGTATTTT.

This clonotype has more than one count but fewer than ten. V usage is TRBV5-5 and J usage is TRBJ2-7, with TRBD1 matching over 8 bases. This CDR3 contains 15 residues. Germline V gene data show CDR1 as SGHKS and CDR2 as YYEKEE (reference sequence). Trimming took 2 bases from V and 3 from J; bases not matched to a gene: 7. The CDR3 spells CASSFTRQGFYEQYF. In DNA form, the CDR3 reads TGTGCCAGCAGCTTTACCCGACAGGGGTTCTACGAGCAGTACTTC.